This TCR beta chain was sequenced during a study of T-cell memory formation after mild COVID-19. Study-wide background: Largely, the TCR clusters proved donor specific. Points from the study as a whole: Whereas later expanders leaned CD4+, clones contracting day 15 to 85 showed a balanced CD4/CD8 makeup. Among contracting clones, CD4+ were mainly CM/EM and CD8+ enriched in EMRA.

TCRdb ran MiXCR on the 5' RACE reads and lists one entry per CDR3 protein. The sample has about 200,000 distinct CDR3 sequences, around 19% seen once. This clonotype was seen a few times. The antigen is not known. The CDR3 contains 12 residues. V was clipped by 6 bases and J by 6 bases, with 8 bases between them. Germline V lookup: CDR1 MNHNY, CDR2 SVGAGI (reference sequence). Sequencing was done on a sample of PBMCs or a T cell subset sorted from them (not recorded which). This clonotype was sampled from an adult woman who had mild COVID-19 (a few samples of this study predate the infection). Cell type and time point are not known. The rearrangement joins TRBV6-6 to TRBJ2-2; no reliable D call. CDR3 amino acids: CASSYRAGELFF. CDR3 coding DNA: TGTGCCAGCAGCTACCGGGCCGGGGAGCTGTTTTTT.